The 18 T cell receptor beta chains listed next were all sequenced from one sample in a study of blood T cell repertoires in COVID-19 (dated by TCRdb to the early 2020s). Libraries were prepared through the immunoSEQ multiplex PCR assay. TCRdb re-hosts the immuneACCESS table, in-frame sequences only. Its copies lack some clones; in the studies checked, an unresolved V gene accounts for under half of them, and the cause for the rest is not known. Counted in this sample were around 440,000 clones; 70% to 90% of them appeared once. The top ten clones comprise 10% to 15% of the sample. Sequenced: peripheral blood. Receptors were obtained from a woman in her fifties or sixties with COVID-19, enrolled during active disease.

The gene calls are TRBV5-1 and TRBJ2-7; TRBD2 is a possible D gene (7 bases). V was cut by 0 bases and J by 6 bases, with 16 bases left in between. This CDR3 has 15 amino acids. The germline V gene has CDR1 SGHRS and CDR2 YFSETQ. DNA of the CDR3: TGCGCCAGCAGCTTGGCCCCTGGGGGGGGCGGCGAGCAGTACTTC. It codes for CASSLAPGGGGEQYF.

This rearrangement joins TRBV19 to TRBJ1-1; no clear D. The germline V and J ends were trimmed by 5 bases and 0 bases, with 19 bases remaining between them. The germline V gene encodes CDR1 LNHDA and CDR2 SQIVND (reference sequence). The length of the CDR3 is 17 residues. The CDR3 bases are TGTGCCAGTAGTGTCCTAATCGGGAGCCGGTTGAACACTGAAGCTTTCTTT. Translation: CASSVLIGSRLNTEAFF.

As to this clone: Other DNA sequences from this sample encode an identical CDR3 as well. This sequence joins TRBV19 and TRBJ1-1, with D perhaps matching TRBD1 (6 bases). The CDR3 length is 14 residues. Trimming cost V 3 bases and J 0 bases, with 8 bases left between them. CDR1 LNHDA and CDR2 SQIVND come from the germline V gene (reference sequence). DNA of the CDR3: TGTGCCAGTAGTATTGGGGACATGAACACTGAAGCTTTCTTT. It codes for CASSIGDMNTEAFF.

This chain uses TRBV18 with TRBJ2-1; a weak D match, TRBD1 (6 bases). Germline V gene lookup returns CDR1 KGHSH and CDR2 LQKENI. The CDR3 is 12 amino acids. Trimming removed 2 bases from V and 8 bases from J, with 7 bases in between. This CDR3 reads CASSPGGHEQFF. CDR3 in DNA: TGTGCCAGCTCACCAGGGGGCCATGAGCAGTTCTTC.

This clone showed up just a few times. Other DNA sequences in the same sample also yield this CDR3. V gene TRBV9 combines with J gene TRBJ1-2, with TRBD1 matching 9 bases. The CDR3 covers 16 residues. Germline values: CDR1 SGDLS, CDR2 YYNGEE. The V segment lost 0 bases and the J segment 2 bases; nucleotides outside the gene matches: 5. The CDR3 DNA sequence: TGTGCCAGCAGCGTAGGTACAGGGGGCCAAAACTATGGCTACACCTTC. The encoded protein is CASSVGTGGQNYGYTF.

This rearrangement joins TRBV6-1 to TRBJ1-2; 8 positions match TRBD1. Per germline, CDR1 MNHNS and CDR2 SASEGT. CDR3 size: 14 residues. The trim removed 2 bases at V and 6 bases at J, leaving 5 bases unmatched. CDR3 protein: CASSENRGSDGYTF. The DNA of the CDR3 is TGTGCCAGCAGTGAAAACAGGGGGAGCGATGGCTACACCTTC.

This clone appeared a single time. This sequence joins TRBV9 and TRBJ1-2; D call uncertain. CDR1 is SGDLS, CDR2 YYNGEE, per germline. CDR3 length equals 12 residues. The ends were cut back, 3 bases at V and 3 bases at J, with 6 bases in the middle. The CDR3 region is CASSGGHYGYTF. The DNA of the CDR3 is TGTGCCAGCAGCGGCGGCCACTATGGCTACACCTTC.

The rearrangement links TRBV9 to TRBJ2-7; 8 bases agree with TRBD1. The CDR3 runs to 15 residues. The J segment lost 2 bases and the V segment lost 5 bases, leaving 9 bases of the junction unmatched. In germline, CDR1 is SGDLS, CDR2 YYNGEE. CDR3 loop: CASRLTGGSTYEQYF. The CDR3 DNA reads TGTGCCAGCAGGTTAACAGGGGGAAGCACCTACGAGCAGTACTTC.

The V gene is TRBV10-3, the J gene TRBJ1-2; D ambiguous. Germline V gene sequence: CDR1 ENHRY, CDR2 SYGVKD. The CDR3 has 16 residues. V lost 7 bases and J lost 0, with 18 bases in between. DNA for the CDR3: TGTGCCATCATGGCGAGGGAACTGAGCACTAACTATGGCTACACCTTC. It specifies CAIMARELSTNYGYTF.

The rearrangement links TRBV3-1 (or the pseudogene TRBV3-2) to TRBJ1-4; 7 nucleotides line up with TRBD1. Per the germline V gene, CDR1 is LGHDT and CDR2 is YNNKEL (reference sequence). The CDR3 loop spans 15 amino acids. V shed 4 bases and J 5 bases; nucleotides not matched to a gene: 7. CDR3 protein: CASSPRTGPNEKLFF. CDR3 DNA sequence: TGTGCCAGCAGCCCCAGGACAGGACCGAATGAAAAACTGTTTTTT.

This clone appeared once. This sequence joins TRBV6-5 and TRBJ1-4, with 7 bases identical to TRBD1. This CDR3 is built from 14 residues. Germline V gene data show CDR1 as MNHEY and CDR2 as SVGAGI. After removal of 6 bases from V and 5 bases from J, the junction contained 6 bases not matched to a gene. This CDR3 is CASSTGQLNEKLFF. The CDR3 DNA is TGTGCCAGCAGCACGGGACAGTTAAATGAAAAACTGTTTTTT.

This clone was counted a few times. Here the CDR3 DNA reads TGCAGCGTAATATCCGACAGGGGTGAAGCTTTCTTT. Its protein is CSVISDRGEAFF. The rearrangement links TRBV29-1 to TRBJ1-1, with TRBD1 matching over 8 bases. The trim removed 6 bases at V and 7 bases at J, leaving 7 bases unmatched. This CDR3 is built from 12 residues. Looked up from germline, CDR1 is SQVTM and CDR2 is ANQGSEA.

This chain uses TRBV7-2 with TRBJ2-4; D call uncertain. In germline, CDR1 is SGHTA, CDR2 FQGNSA. The CDR3 contains 16 residues. Trimming cost V 0 bases and J 4 bases, with 13 bases left between them. The CDR3 region is CASSLATASVKNIQYF. CDR3 DNA sequence: TGTGCCAGCAGCTTAGCCACAGCCAGTGTTAAAAACATTCAGTACTTC.

V usage is TRBV5-1 and J usage is TRBJ1-6; D might be TRBD1 (5 bases). CDR1 and CDR2 (germline): SGHRS, YFSETQ. The V end was cut by 5 bases, the J end by 9 bases, with 21 bases between. The length of the CDR3 is 16 residues. The CDR3 coding sequence is TGCGCCAGCAGGGGGGGACCCACGACCCGCGGTTCACCCCTCCACTTT. This codes for CASRGGPTTRGSPLHF.

The V gene is TRBV27, the J gene TRBJ1-1; D is undetermined. V lost 5 bases and J 0 bases, leaving 7 bases between the germline ends. This CDR3 comprises 13 residues. CDR1 and CDR2 (germline): MNHEY, SMNVEV (reference sequence). Here the CDR3 reads CASSIGVNTEAFF. In nucleotides, the CDR3 is TGTGCCAGCAGTATCGGGGTGAACACTGAAGCTTTCTTT.

Here the CDR3 DNA reads TGTGCCAGCACTAACGGGGGGTACACAGATACGCAGTATTTT. Amino acids: CASTNGGYTDTQYF. This chain joins TRBV6-5 and TRBJ2-3; TRBD2 matches 7 bases. J was trimmed by 2 bases and V by 7 bases; bases with no gene match: 6. CDR3 length: 14 residues. CDR1 is MNHEY and CDR2 is SVGAGI in the germline V gene.

The rearrangement links TRBV7-9 to TRBJ1-1; tentatively, D is TRBD1 (6 bases). CDR1 and CDR2 (germline): SEHNR, FQNEAQ (reference sequence). Trimming left V 2 bases short and J 4 bases short, with 14 bases between. The CDR3 totals 15 residues. CDR3 amino acids: CASSLRKGGPTEAFF. DNA for the CDR3: TGTGCCAGCAGCTTACGAAAGGGGGGGCCCACTGAAGCTTTCTTT.

This clone was picked up a small number of times. The chain recombines TRBV9 with TRBJ1-6; D might be TRBD1 (6 bases). The germline V gene has CDR1 SGDLS and CDR2 YYNGEE. V lost 0 bases, J lost 10 bases, and 11 bases lay in between. This CDR3 region has 14 residues. The CDR3 bases are TGTGCCAGCAGCGTAGAGGGGGTCAGGTCACCCCTCCACTTT. Amino acid sequence: CASSVEGVRSPLHF. Combining the CDR3 with reference TRBV9 and TRBJ1-6 gives the whole variable domain DSGVTQTPKHLITATGQRVTLRCSPRSGDLSVYWYQQSLDQGLQFLIQYYNGEERAKGNILERFSAQQFPDLHSELNLSSLELGDSALYFCASSVEGVRSPLHFGNGTRLTVT.